This T cell receptor (beta chain) was sequenced for a study of blood T cell repertoires in COVID-19. This CDR3 is 16 amino acids long. Germline V lookup: CDR1 SGDLS, CDR2 YYNGEE. The junction had 9 bases not matched to a gene; V was cut back by 3 bases and J by 1 base. The table came from immunoSEQ multiplex PCR; TCRdb's copy has only in-frame clones and leaves some out. This table has approximately 97,000 clones, around nine tenths appearing once. The chain carries TRBV9 and TRBJ1-1; 7 bases are a match to TRBD1. The sequence was collected from a middle-aged man with active or convalescent COVID-19. Sequencing was performed on peripheral blood. This CDR3 is CASSGSNRGRNTEAFF. CDR3 sequence (DNA): TGTGCCAGCAGCGGAAGTAACAGGGGCAGGAACACTGAAGCTTTCTTT.